Listed below are T cell receptor beta chains from one sample, sequenced in a study of T-cell reconstitution after alpha-beta-depleted transplantation in children. TCRdb reprocessed the PCR reads via MiXCR and lists one record per CDR3 protein. The sample holds 200,000 to 300,000 distinct CDR3 sequences; roughly a quarter are singletons and the top ten take 4% to 5.5%. This material consisted of PBMCs, mostly from graft donor cells, taken 360 days after TCRalphabeta/CD19-depleted stem cell transplant. These TCRs come from a female patient aged 2-10 years who had a stem cell transplant for congenital amegakaryocytic thrombocytopenia, so the T cells may come from the graft donor. Both conserved end residues are part of each CDR3.

j_gene: TRBJ2-1
v_gene: TRBV19
CDR3aa: CASSVGDSSYNEQFF

j_gene: TRBJ2-1
v_gene: TRBV5-1
CDR3aa: CASSLEVGVAGTSSYNEQFF

j_gene: TRBJ1-5
v_gene: TRBV28
CDR3aa: CASKLEGAGQPQHF

j_gene: TRBJ2-3
v_gene: TRBV7-9
CDR3aa: CASSKLAGGTDTQYF

j_gene: TRBJ2-2
v_gene: TRBV12-3/TRBV12-4
CDR3aa: CASSPRGRDTGELFF

j_gene: TRBJ1-6
v_gene: TRBV12-3/TRBV12-4
CDR3aa: CASSLQGQNSPLHF

j_gene: TRBJ2-3
v_gene: TRBV20-1
CDR3aa: CSASPGWGNTDTQYF

j_gene: TRBJ2-2
v_gene: TRBV7-9
CDR3aa: CASSPGWELFF

j_gene: TRBJ2-7
v_gene: TRBV20-1
CDR3aa: CSARLATGWISYEQYF

j_gene: TRBJ2-2
v_gene: TRBV18
CDR3aa: CASSPQMSSRGTGELFF

j_gene: TRBJ2-5
v_gene: TRBV20-1
CDR3aa: CSAKAGGKETQYF

j_gene: TRBJ2-6
v_gene: TRBV5-6
CDR3aa: CASSLARRVSSGANVLTF

j_gene: TRBJ1-2
v_gene: TRBV12-3/TRBV12-4
CDR3aa: CASSSLYGYTF

j_gene: TRBJ1-1
v_gene: TRBV5-1
CDR3aa: CASSKGQGTEAFF

j_gene: TRBJ1-1
v_gene: TRBV6-5
CDR3aa: CASSYRTGETEAFF

j_gene: TRBJ1-5
v_gene: TRBV10-3
CDR3aa: CANSDRDNQPQHF

j_gene: TRBJ2-3
v_gene: TRBV4-1
CDR3aa: CASSRFPPPTGGDTQYF

j_gene: TRBJ2-3
v_gene: TRBV11-2
CDR3aa: CASSFGPGGRADTQYF

j_gene: TRBJ1-2
v_gene: TRBV20-1
CDR3aa: CSAREGPRDYTF

j_gene: TRBJ1-3
v_gene: TRBV9
CDR3aa: CASTTGGQAGNTIYF

j_gene: TRBJ2-7
v_gene: TRBV4-2
CDR3aa: CASSQGPAGATYEQYF

j_gene: TRBJ2-7
v_gene: TRBV2
CDR3aa: CASRAYDSYEQYF

j_gene: TRBJ1-3
v_gene: TRBV7-2
CDR3aa: CAHRGGLLNSGNTIYF

j_gene: TRBJ2-7
v_gene: TRBV7-9
CDR3aa: CASSTSGTGNHEQYF

j_gene: TRBJ1-1
v_gene: TRBV5-6
CDR3aa: CASSKDRVAEAFF

j_gene: TRBJ2-7
v_gene: TRBV6-5
CDR3aa: CAGSYSSPAGGSYEQYF

j_gene: TRBJ1-1
v_gene: TRBV28
CDR3aa: CASGTGSRNTEAFF

j_gene: TRBJ2-3
v_gene: TRBV5-1
CDR3aa: CASSAGATDTQYF

j_gene: TRBJ2-3
v_gene: TRBV5-6
CDR3aa: CASSLVGRGGDTQYF

j_gene: TRBJ2-7
v_gene: TRBV20-1
CDR3aa: CSARDRAVGEQYF

j_gene: TRBJ1-2
v_gene: TRBV4-1
CDR3aa: CASSQDVVVNYGYTF

j_gene: TRBJ2-5
v_gene: TRBV6-2/TRBV6-3
CDR3aa: CASSYRRAQETQYF

j_gene: TRBJ2-1
v_gene: TRBV19
CDR3aa: CASSIDDSPVNFNEQFF

j_gene: TRBJ1-1
v_gene: TRBV29-1
CDR3aa: CSVAPVERTEAFF

j_gene: TRBJ2-7
v_gene: TRBV13
CDR3aa: CASSLAGTGSYEQYF

j_gene: TRBJ2-7
v_gene: TRBV9
CDR3aa: CASSVGLAGGEQYF

j_gene: TRBJ1-5
v_gene: TRBV12-3/TRBV12-4
CDR3aa: CASSYGQPQHF

j_gene: TRBJ2-3
v_gene: TRBV28
CDR3aa: CASSLPYTDTQYF

j_gene: TRBJ2-1
v_gene: TRBV2
CDR3aa: CASMRLAGVYNEQFF

j_gene: TRBJ2-1
v_gene: TRBV3-1
CDR3aa: CASSQGAVGQFF

j_gene: TRBJ2-7
v_gene: TRBV5-1
CDR3aa: CASRLGEGSLLLYEQYF

j_gene: TRBJ2-7
v_gene: TRBV29-1
CDR3aa: CSVCAGGRLEQYF

j_gene: TRBJ2-5
v_gene: TRBV3-1
CDR3aa: CASSQEETGPRKTQYF

j_gene: TRBJ1-5
v_gene: TRBV20-1
CDR3aa: CSARRGLSNQPQHF

j_gene: TRBJ2-2
v_gene: TRBV10-2
CDR3aa: CASSGVSRENTGELFF

j_gene: TRBJ2-7
v_gene: TRBV2
CDR3aa: CASSIQGQYEQYF

j_gene: TRBJ2-3
v_gene: TRBV18
CDR3aa: CASSHSGDSGRTADTQYF

j_gene: TRBJ1-1
v_gene: TRBV6-1
CDR3aa: CASSEALWGAFF

j_gene: TRBJ2-7
v_gene: TRBV5-1
CDR3aa: CASSPGRAVFYEQYF

j_gene: TRBJ2-2
v_gene: TRBV6-1
CDR3aa: CASRTWGTTINTGELFF

j_gene: TRBJ1-1
v_gene: TRBV5-5
CDR3aa: CASSLRGTTEAFF

j_gene: TRBJ2-7
v_gene: TRBV25-1
CDR3aa: CASSSASYSYEKYF

j_gene: TRBJ2-7
v_gene: TRBV7-8
CDR3aa: CASSLARGVYEQYF

j_gene: TRBJ1-1
v_gene: TRBV11-1
CDR3aa: CASSLIRTSLTTNTEAFF

j_gene: TRBJ1-6
v_gene: TRBV12-3/TRBV12-4
CDR3aa: CASSPEHGSPLHF

j_gene: TRBJ2-5
v_gene: TRBV4-1
CDR3aa: CASSQPGPKETQYF

j_gene: TRBJ2-1
v_gene: TRBV7-2
CDR3aa: CASSLLGQGYSDEQFF

j_gene: TRBJ2-5
v_gene: TRBV18
CDR3aa: CASSGDYQETQYF

j_gene: TRBJ2-2
v_gene: TRBV12-3/TRBV12-4
CDR3aa: CASSPRGQGLITGELFF

j_gene: TRBJ2-5
v_gene: TRBV11-2
CDR3aa: CASSPSGQGQETQYF